This T cell receptor (beta chain) was observed in a study of cytomegalovirus exposure and HLA in healthy donors. Germline V lookup: CDR1 SGHRS, CDR2 YFSETQ. With V trimmed by 1 base and J by 3 bases, 13 bases remained unmatched. CDR3 length: 17 residues. PCR employed 60 Vbeta and 13 Jbeta primers. Assay used: immunoSEQ multiplex PCR; TCRdb lists only in-frame clones, some missing. The repertoire holds over 200,000 clones, with about 70% as singletons. This chain links TRBV5-1 with TRBJ2-7, with 7 bases identical to TRBD2. The sample consisted of PBMCs. This sequence was found in a man in his forties in good health and CMV-seropositive. CDR3 sequence (DNA): TGCGCCAGCAGCTTGCGTTCTAGCGGAGCCCACTTCTACGAGCAGTACTTC. This sequence encodes CASSLRSSGAHFYEQYF.